A selection of T cell receptor beta chains follows, all from one sample in a study of cytomegalovirus exposure and HLA in healthy donors. Profiled with immunoSEQ multiplex PCR; TCRdb holds only in-frame clones, not every one. Here the sample spans 150,000 or so clones, roughly three quarters being singletons. What was sequenced was PBMCs. The receptors originated from a man between 25 and 39 years old in good health and CMV-seropositive. CDR3s include the opening cysteine and the closing phenylalanine or tryptophan. The order of the fields is V gene, D gene, J gene, clone size, CDR3 DNA, CDR3 protein. D genes are given only for firm matches. Size is omitted from some rows. Given values are once, few, many or a class for expanded clones.

v_call: TRBV2; d_call: -; j_call: TRBJ1-1; clone_size: -; cdr3_nt: TGTGCCAGCAGTGCAGAGGTGAACACTGAAGCTTTCTTT; cdr3_aa: CASSAEVNTEAFF
v_call: TRBV20-1; d_call: -; j_call: TRBJ2-7; clone_size: -; cdr3_nt: TGCAGTGCTGCACTAGCCTACGAGCAGTACTTC; cdr3_aa: CSAALAYEQYF
v_call: TRBV18; d_call: -; j_call: TRBJ1-5; clone_size: once; cdr3_nt: TGTGCCAGCTCGTACAGGGCTCTGGGTGGCCAGCCCCAGCATTTT; cdr3_aa: CASSYRALGGQPQHF
v_call: TRBV15; d_call: -; j_call: TRBJ2-7; clone_size: -; cdr3_nt: TGTGCCACCAGCAGAGCGACGACGGCCCCGGGCGAGCAGTACTTC; cdr3_aa: CATSRATTAPGEQYF
v_call: TRBV6-6; d_call: TRBD1; j_call: TRBJ1-4; clone_size: -; cdr3_nt: TGTGCCAGCACCGACAGGGGCGGGTCTGAAAAACTGTTTTTT; cdr3_aa: CASTDRGGSEKLFF
v_call: TRBV28; d_call: -; j_call: TRBJ1-2; clone_size: -; cdr3_nt: TGTGCCAGCAGTCAAACCTCGGGGGACCCCTACACCTTC; cdr3_aa: CASSQTSGDPYTF
v_call: TRBV6-1; d_call: -; j_call: TRBJ1-2; clone_size: once; cdr3_nt: TGTGCCAGCAGGATGGACTCTAACTATGGCTACACCTTC; cdr3_aa: CASRMDSNYGYTF
v_call: TRBV15; d_call: TRBD2; j_call: TRBJ2-3; clone_size: -; cdr3_nt: TGTGCCACCAGCAGAAGAAGACTAGCCGGCACAGATACGCAGTATTTT; cdr3_aa: CATSRRRLAGTDTQYF
v_call: TRBV5-3; d_call: -; j_call: TRBJ1-5; clone_size: -; cdr3_nt: TGTGCCAGAAGCTTGTTACAGGGAGTGGAGAATCAGCCCCAGCATTTT; cdr3_aa: CARSLLQGVENQPQHF
v_call: TRBV19; d_call: TRBD2; j_call: TRBJ2-5; clone_size: -; cdr3_nt: TGTGCCAGTAGTCCGGGACTAGCGGCTACCCAGTTGACCCAGTACTTC; cdr3_aa: CASSPGLAATQLTQYF
v_call: TRBV27; d_call: TRBD2; j_call: TRBJ2-5; clone_size: -; cdr3_nt: TGTGCCAGCAGTCGTTTAGGGCCCCGGACTAGCGGGAGGGAGACCCAGTACTTC; cdr3_aa: CASSRLGPRTSGRETQYF
v_call: TRBV5-1; d_call: -; j_call: TRBJ2-2; clone_size: -; cdr3_nt: TGCGCCAGCAGCTTGGTCCGTCCGAACACCGGGGAGCTGTTTTTT; cdr3_aa: CASSLVRPNTGELFF
v_call: TRBV28; d_call: -; j_call: TRBJ2-3; clone_size: -; cdr3_nt: TGTGCCAGCAGTTTGGGCGGGACTAGCACAGATACGCAGTATTTT; cdr3_aa: CASSLGGTSTDTQYF
v_call: TRBV11-1; d_call: TRBD2; j_call: TRBJ2-1; clone_size: -; cdr3_nt: TGTGCCAGCAGCCCCAGAATGGGACTAGCGGGAGCGGACAATGCGCAGTTCTTC; cdr3_aa: CASSPRMGLAGADNAQFF
v_call: TRBV7-8; d_call: TRBD2; j_call: TRBJ2-3; clone_size: -; cdr3_nt: TGTGCCAGCAGCTTAGCTGGGACTAGCGGGAGCTCTGGCACAGATACGCAGTATTTT; cdr3_aa: CASSLAGTSGSSGTDTQYF
v_call: TRBV27; d_call: TRBD2; j_call: TRBJ2-3; clone_size: -; cdr3_nt: TGTGCCAGCAGTTTATCGCCTAGCGGGAGGCTCGGGACAGATACGCAGTATTTT; cdr3_aa: CASSLSPSGRLGTDTQYF
v_call: TRBV4-2; d_call: -; j_call: TRBJ2-7; clone_size: -; cdr3_nt: TGTGCCAGCAGCCAAGTATACGGACAGAACTACGAGCAGTACTTC; cdr3_aa: CASSQVYGQNYEQYF
v_call: TRBV7-9; d_call: TRBD1; j_call: TRBJ2-5; clone_size: -; cdr3_nt: TGTGCCAGCAGCTTGTGGGACAGGGAGGCAGAGACCCAGTACTTC; cdr3_aa: CASSLWDREAETQYF
v_call: TRBV7-6; d_call: -; j_call: TRBJ1-1; clone_size: once; cdr3_nt: TGTGCCAGCAGCTTAGATATGAACACTGAAGCTTTCTTT; cdr3_aa: CASSLDMNTEAFF
v_call: TRBV4-2; d_call: -; j_call: TRBJ1-4; clone_size: -; cdr3_nt: TGTGCCAGCAGCCAAGATCAGGGACAATGGGAAAAACTGTTTTTT; cdr3_aa: CASSQDQGQWEKLFF
v_call: TRBV28; d_call: -; j_call: TRBJ1-5; clone_size: -; cdr3_nt: TGTGCCAGCAGTTTATCTCACTCGAATCAGCCCCAGCATTTT; cdr3_aa: CASSLSHSNQPQHF
v_call: TRBV27; d_call: TRBD2; j_call: TRBJ2-2; clone_size: -; cdr3_nt: TGTGCCAGCAGTGTACTAGCGGGGTCCGGGGAGCTGTTTTTT; cdr3_aa: CASSVLAGSGELFF
v_call: TRBV5-1; d_call: TRBD2; j_call: TRBJ2-7; clone_size: -; cdr3_nt: TGCGCCAGCAGCTCTGGACTAGCGGGACCCAGTAGGTGGGAGCAGTACTTC; cdr3_aa: CASSSGLAGPSRWEQYF
v_call: TRBV5-1; d_call: -; j_call: TRBJ2-7; clone_size: -; cdr3_nt: TGCGCCAGCAGCTTTCCAGGGTTCGACGAGCAGTACTTC; cdr3_aa: CASSFPGFDEQYF
v_call: TRBV28; d_call: -; j_call: TRBJ2-3; clone_size: once; cdr3_nt: TGTGCCAGCACCCAACTCGTCCCCTGGGATACGCAGTATTTT; cdr3_aa: CASTQLVPWDTQYF
v_call: TRBV5-1; d_call: -; j_call: TRBJ1-2; clone_size: -; cdr3_nt: TGCGCCAGCAGCTTGGGGCAGGGCCTGGACTATGGCTACACCTTC; cdr3_aa: CASSLGQGLDYGYTF
v_call: TRBV5-1; d_call: TRBD1; j_call: TRBJ2-3; clone_size: -; cdr3_nt: TGCGCCAGCAGCGAAACCGGGACAGACGGCACAGATACGCAGTATTTT; cdr3_aa: CASSETGTDGTDTQYF
v_call: TRBV2; d_call: TRBD2; j_call: TRBJ2-1; clone_size: once; cdr3_nt: TGTGCCAGCAGTTGGACTAGGGACAATGAGCAGTTCTTC; cdr3_aa: CASSWTRDNEQFF
v_call: TRBV5-1; d_call: -; j_call: TRBJ2-1; clone_size: -; cdr3_nt: TGCGCCAGCAGCTTGCCCTCTCGACTATCTGAGCAGTTCTTC; cdr3_aa: CASSLPSRLSEQFF
v_call: TRBV7-7; d_call: TRBD1; j_call: TRBJ2-3; clone_size: -; cdr3_nt: TGTGCTAGCAGCTTAGCGTTGGCAGGGGGAGATGATACGCAGTATTTT; cdr3_aa: CASSLALAGGDDTQYF
v_call: TRBV10-2; d_call: -; j_call: TRBJ1-5; clone_size: -; cdr3_nt: TGCGCCAGCAGTGAGTCGATCGGGTTGCAGCCCCAGCATTTT; cdr3_aa: CASSESIGLQPQHF
v_call: TRBV5-1; d_call: TRBD2; j_call: TRBJ2-7; clone_size: -; cdr3_nt: TGCGCCAGCAGCTTGCAAGGGACTAGCGGGAGGGGGACCTACGAGCAGTACTTC; cdr3_aa: CASSLQGTSGRGTYEQYF
v_call: TRBV6-5; d_call: -; j_call: TRBJ1-2; clone_size: -; cdr3_nt: TGTGCCAGCAGACCCTCGGGGGGCCTCAACTATGGCTACACCTTC; cdr3_aa: CASRPSGGLNYGYTF
v_call: TRBV7-2; d_call: -; j_call: TRBJ1-3; clone_size: -; cdr3_nt: TGTGCCAGCAGCTTAGACAACTCTGGAAACACCATATATTTT; cdr3_aa: CASSLDNSGNTIYF
v_call: TRBV18; d_call: -; j_call: TRBJ1-1; clone_size: -; cdr3_nt: TGTGCCAGCTCACCGGTGGTGGGCCAGAGTGGTGAAGCTTTCTTT; cdr3_aa: CASSPVVGQSGEAFF
v_call: TRBV5-1; d_call: -; j_call: TRBJ2-2; clone_size: -; cdr3_nt: TGCGCCAGCAGCTTTCCGACACGAACGAATACCGGGGAGCTGTTTTTT; cdr3_aa: CASSFPTRTNTGELFF
v_call: TRBV5-1; d_call: TRBD1; j_call: TRBJ2-3; clone_size: -; cdr3_nt: TGCGCCAGCAGCTTGGTAGACAGGGTCAGCACAGATACGCAGTATTTT; cdr3_aa: CASSLVDRVSTDTQYF
v_call: TRBV19; d_call: -; j_call: TRBJ1-1; clone_size: -; cdr3_nt: TGTGCCAGTAGGGGCGGAACCCGGGCAGGGACAATGAACACTGAAGCTTTCTTT; cdr3_aa: CASRGGTRAGTMNTEAFF
v_call: TRBV19; d_call: TRBD2; j_call: TRBJ2-5; clone_size: once; cdr3_nt: TGTGCCAGTAACAGCCCAGACTCCGGGACTACTCAGTACTTC; cdr3_aa: CASNSPDSGTTQYF
v_call: TRBV19; d_call: -; j_call: TRBJ1-5; clone_size: once; cdr3_nt: TGTGCCAGTAGTATAGCTGAGACGGGGAGCAATCAGCCCCAGCATTTT; cdr3_aa: CASSIAETGSNQPQHF
v_call: TRBV5-1; d_call: TRBD2; j_call: TRBJ2-3; clone_size: -; cdr3_nt: TGCGCCAGCAGCTTGACGGTGGGAGGGGGCACAGATACGCAGTATTTT; cdr3_aa: CASSLTVGGGTDTQYF
v_call: TRBV6-6; d_call: -; j_call: TRBJ2-1; clone_size: once; cdr3_nt: TGTGCCAGCAGTTATCCGGGCTCCTACAATGAGCAGTTCTTC; cdr3_aa: CASSYPGSYNEQFF
v_call: TRBV6-5; d_call: -; j_call: TRBJ1-1; clone_size: few; cdr3_nt: TGTGCCAGCAGTACCACAGGGCTTCGCGAAGCTTTCTTT; cdr3_aa: CASSTTGLREAFF
v_call: TRBV7-8; d_call: TRBD2; j_call: TRBJ2-7; clone_size: -; cdr3_nt: TGTGCCAGCAGCTTACTGCGGGAGGGACCCTACGAGCAGTACTTC; cdr3_aa: CASSLLREGPYEQYF
v_call: TRBV15; d_call: TRBD2; j_call: TRBJ2-3; clone_size: -; cdr3_nt: TGTGCCACCAGCAGGGGCCGGGATAGCGGGAGCACAGATACGCAGTATTTT; cdr3_aa: CATSRGRDSGSTDTQYF
v_call: TRBV6-6; d_call: -; j_call: TRBJ2-1; clone_size: -; cdr3_nt: TGTGCCAGCAGTTATAGCGCAATGGACAATGAGCAGTTCTTC; cdr3_aa: CASSYSAMDNEQFF
v_call: TRBV25-1; d_call: -; j_call: TRBJ2-2; clone_size: -; cdr3_nt: TGTGCCAGCAGTGAATTCGGTTTCCGACAGGTCGGCACCGGGGAGCTGTTTTTT; cdr3_aa: CASSEFGFRQVGTGELFF
v_call: TRBV4-2; d_call: -; j_call: TRBJ2-1; clone_size: -; cdr3_nt: TGTGCCAGCAGCCAAGCCGACAGCTACAATGAGCAGTTCTTC; cdr3_aa: CASSQADSYNEQFF
v_call: TRBV4-2; d_call: -; j_call: TRBJ1-2; clone_size: few; cdr3_nt: TGTGCCAGCAGCCAGCGTGACGGGGGGTATGGCTACACCTTC; cdr3_aa: CASSQRDGGYGYTF
v_call: TRBV10-3; d_call: -; j_call: TRBJ1-1; clone_size: once; cdr3_nt: TGTGCCGTAGGAGACAGCCAGAACACTGAAGCTTTCTTT; cdr3_aa: CAVGDSQNTEAFF
v_call: TRBV30; d_call: -; j_call: TRBJ1-1; clone_size: -; cdr3_nt: TGTGCCTGGAGTGTATTCACTCGCGGGGGAAACACTGAAGCTTTCTTT; cdr3_aa: CAWSVFTRGGNTEAFF
v_call: TRBV2; d_call: -; j_call: TRBJ1-5; clone_size: -; cdr3_nt: TGTGCCAGCAGTGCTCTGCAGGGCACTCAGCCCCAGCATTTT; cdr3_aa: CASSALQGTQPQHF
v_call: TRBV6-6; d_call: -; j_call: TRBJ1-5; clone_size: -; cdr3_nt: TGTGCCAGCAGTTACTCTGGGGGGGCCCATCAGCCCCAGCATTTT; cdr3_aa: CASSYSGGAHQPQHF
v_call: TRBV30; d_call: TRBD1; j_call: TRBJ2-7; clone_size: -; cdr3_nt: TGTGCCTGGAGTGGGACAGGGGAAAGCGAGCAGTACTTC; cdr3_aa: CAWSGTGESEQYF